The TCR beta chain under discussion was sequenced for a study of cytomegalovirus exposure and HLA in healthy donors. Study-level points and caveats: Most sequenced TCRs were rare (though some public TCRs occurred in many donors). Researchers reported that a few CMV-associated chains were confirmed in vitro as CMV antigen-specific.

Here immunoSEQ multiplex PCR was the method, and the copy in TCRdb shows in-frame clones only, minus some. The data show some 250,000 clones, with 90% seen just once and 2.5% to 3.5% held by the top ten. About this clone itself: Its cognate antigen is unknown.

The length of the CDR3 is 13 residues. Germline CDR1 and CDR2: ENHRY and SYGVKD. The V and J ends lost 7 bases and 2 bases respectively, with 9 bases between them. The sequence was obtained from a woman in her thirties in good health and CMV-seronegative. V is TRBV10-3 and J is TRBJ2-1; D call uncertain. The material sequenced was PBMCs. Here the CDR3 DNA reads TGTGCCATCACGGCTCCAGCCTACAATGAGCAGTTCTTC. As protein: CAITAPAYNEQFF.